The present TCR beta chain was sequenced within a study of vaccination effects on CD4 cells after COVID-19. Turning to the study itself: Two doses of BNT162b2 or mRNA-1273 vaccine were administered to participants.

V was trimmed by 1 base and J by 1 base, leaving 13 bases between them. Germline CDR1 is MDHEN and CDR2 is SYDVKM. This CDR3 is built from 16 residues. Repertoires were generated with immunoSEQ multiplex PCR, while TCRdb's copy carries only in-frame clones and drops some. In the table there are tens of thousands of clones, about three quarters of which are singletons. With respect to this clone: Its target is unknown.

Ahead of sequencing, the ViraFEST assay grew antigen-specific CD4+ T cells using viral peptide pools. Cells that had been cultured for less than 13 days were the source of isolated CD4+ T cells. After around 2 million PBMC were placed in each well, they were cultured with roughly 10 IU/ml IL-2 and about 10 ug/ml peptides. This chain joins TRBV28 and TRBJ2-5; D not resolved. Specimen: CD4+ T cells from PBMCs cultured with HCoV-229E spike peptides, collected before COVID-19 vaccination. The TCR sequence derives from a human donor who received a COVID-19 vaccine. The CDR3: CASSLLGWSGQETQYF. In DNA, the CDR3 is TGTGCCAGCAGTTTATTAGGGTGGTCGGGCCAAGAGACCCAGTACTTC.